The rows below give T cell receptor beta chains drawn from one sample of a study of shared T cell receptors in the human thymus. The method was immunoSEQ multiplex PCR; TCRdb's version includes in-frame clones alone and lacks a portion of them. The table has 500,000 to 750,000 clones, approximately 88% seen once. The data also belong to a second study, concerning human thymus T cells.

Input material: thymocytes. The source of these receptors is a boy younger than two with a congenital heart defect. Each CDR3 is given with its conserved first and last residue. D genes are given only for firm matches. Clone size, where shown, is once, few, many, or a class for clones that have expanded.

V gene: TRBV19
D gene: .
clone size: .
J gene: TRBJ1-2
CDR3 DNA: TGTGCCAGTAGTATCCCGGGGTGGGGCTACACCTTC
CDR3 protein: CASSIPGWGYTF

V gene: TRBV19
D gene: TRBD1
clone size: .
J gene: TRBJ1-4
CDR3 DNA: TGTGCCAGTAGTTCTGACCGGGACAGGGGGCGTGTAACTAATGAAAAACTGTTTTTT
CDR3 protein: CASSSDRDRGRVTNEKLFF

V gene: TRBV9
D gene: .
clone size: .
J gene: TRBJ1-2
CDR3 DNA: TGTGCCAGCAGCCTGGGTCCAGGCGATGGCTACACCTTC
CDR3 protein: CASSLGPGDGYTF

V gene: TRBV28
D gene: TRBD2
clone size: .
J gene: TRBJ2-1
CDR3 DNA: TGTGCCAGCAGTTCCCAAGAGGAGCTAGCGGGATGGGAGGTCGTCTACAATGAGCAGTTCTTC
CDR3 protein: CASSSQEELAGWEVVYNEQFF

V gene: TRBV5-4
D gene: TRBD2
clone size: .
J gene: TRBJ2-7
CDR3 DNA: TGTGCCAGCAGGAGTGGTAGTAGCGGGTACCCCGAGCAGTACTTC
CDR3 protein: CASRSGSSGYPEQYF

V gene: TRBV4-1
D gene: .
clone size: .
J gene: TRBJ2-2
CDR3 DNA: TGCGCCAGCAGCCAAGTGGACGGAGGGGACACCGGGGAGCTGTTTTTT
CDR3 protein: CASSQVDGGDTGELFF

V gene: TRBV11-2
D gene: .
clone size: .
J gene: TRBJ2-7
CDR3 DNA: TGTGCCAGCAGCTTAGGGGGCAGTTACGAGCAGTACTTC
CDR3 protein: CASSLGGSYEQYF

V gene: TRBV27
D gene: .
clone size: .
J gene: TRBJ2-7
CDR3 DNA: TGTGCCAGCAGTTCGTATCCCTACGAGCAGTACTTC
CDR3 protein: CASSSYPYEQYF

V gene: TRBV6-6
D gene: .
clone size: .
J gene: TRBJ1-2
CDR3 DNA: TGTGCCAGCAGTTACCCCCTGAGTGAGGTCTATGGCTACACCTTC
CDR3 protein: CASSYPLSEVYGYTF

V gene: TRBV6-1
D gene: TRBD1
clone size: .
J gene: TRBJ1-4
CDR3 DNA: TGTGCCAGCAGTGCCCGGGACAGGGCCCTTAATGAAAAACTGTTTTTT
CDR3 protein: CASSARDRALNEKLFF

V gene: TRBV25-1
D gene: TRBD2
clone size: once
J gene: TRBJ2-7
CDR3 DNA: TGTGCCAGCAGTGGTGGGAGGGTCTTAGGGGAGCAGTACTTC
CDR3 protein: CASSGGRVLGEQYF

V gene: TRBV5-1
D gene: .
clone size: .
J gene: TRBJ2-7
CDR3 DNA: TGCGCCAGCAGCTGGGGGGACGTCCTTTGCGAGCAGTACTTC
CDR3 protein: CASSWGDVLCEQYF

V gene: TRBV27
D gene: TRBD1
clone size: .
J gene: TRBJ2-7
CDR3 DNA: TGTGCCAGCAGTTTATACGACAGGGGCGAGCAGTACTTC
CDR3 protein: CASSLYDRGEQYF

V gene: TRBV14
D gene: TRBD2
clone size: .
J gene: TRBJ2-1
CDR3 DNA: TGTGCCAGCAGCCAAGAGACTAGCCCAACCAAAGAGGTGTATGAGCAGTTCTTC
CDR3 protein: CASSQETSPTKEVYEQFF

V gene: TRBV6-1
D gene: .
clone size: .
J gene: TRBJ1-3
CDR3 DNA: TGTGCCAGCAGTGGAAAGACACTCGTCTCTGGAAACACCATATATTTT
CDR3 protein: CASSGKTLVSGNTIYF

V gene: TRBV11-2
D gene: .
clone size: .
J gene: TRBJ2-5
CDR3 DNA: TGTGCCAGCAGCTTAGAGGCCAGCCAAGAGACCCAGTACTTC
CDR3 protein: CASSLEASQETQYF

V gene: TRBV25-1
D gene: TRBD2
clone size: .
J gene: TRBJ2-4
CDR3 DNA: TGTGCCAGCAGTGAGCCAAGGACTAGCGGGGGGAAAAACATTCAGTACTTC
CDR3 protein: CASSEPRTSGGKNIQYF

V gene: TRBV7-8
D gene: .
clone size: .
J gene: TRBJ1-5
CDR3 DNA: TGTGCCAGCAGCTTATGGTGGAGGGGCAATCAGCCCCAGCATTTT
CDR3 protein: CASSLWWRGNQPQHF

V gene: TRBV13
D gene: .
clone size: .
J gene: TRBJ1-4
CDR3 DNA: TGTGCCAGCAGCTGGGTACGGGTTCGCTCTGAAAAACTGTTTTTT
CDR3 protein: CASSWVRVRSEKLFF